This passage covers 2 T cell receptor beta chains from one sample sequenced in a study of blood T cells in healthy people across ages. PCR was performed a second time for roughly 7 to 12 cycles using a sample-barcoded 5' primer and a J-beta primer mix. TCRdb analysed the 5' RACE reads with MiXCR anew, one entry per CDR3 protein. This sample has roughly 680,000 distinct CDR3 sequences; 40% to 65% occur once, and the top ten carry roughly 13%. The material sequenced was blood. These receptors were obtained from a woman of 80 years or more in good health.

V and J are TRBV7-3 and TRBJ2-3; weak D call: TRBD2 (6 bases). CDR1 and CDR2 from the germline V gene are SGHTA and FQGTGA. The CDR3 extends over 15 amino acids. V was cut by 5 bases and J by 2 bases, with 14 bases left in between. The CDR3 sequence is CASSPSGELTDTQYF. DNA for the CDR3: TGTGCCAGCAGCCCCTCGGGAGAACTCACAGATACGCAGTATTTT.

The chain employs TRBV3-1 and TRBJ2-1, with 7 bases matching TRBD1. Germline V lookup: CDR1 LGHDT, CDR2 YNNKEL (reference sequence). This CDR3 spans 17 amino acids. Losses at the gene ends were 0 bases for V and 4 bases for J; bases not matched to a gene: 9. The CDR3 loop reads CASSQEARDSHYNEQFF. The CDR3 DNA reads TGTGCCAGCAGCCAAGAGGCCCGGGACAGCCATTACAATGAGCAGTTCTTC.